Listed below are T cell receptor beta chains from one sample, sequenced in a study of blood T cell repertoires in COVID-19. Sequencing used immunoSEQ multiplex PCR; TCRdb keeps in-frame clones, though not all of them. The sample lists about 170,000 clones, roughly 91% seen once, with roughly 4.5% in the top ten. The sequencing input was peripheral blood. These receptors all come from a man between 18 and 29 years old with COVID-19, enrolled during active disease. The CDR3 runs from the conserved cysteine through the conserved F or W. The D gene is left open where the match is weak. Clone size appears in some rows only: once, few, many, or a class for an expanded clone.

clone_size | j_call | v_call | d_call | cdr3_aa | cdr3_nt
. | TRBJ2-2 | TRBV6-5 | . | CASSYSGAGTGELFF | TGTGCCAGCAGTTACTCGGGGGCTGGCACCGGGGAGCTGTTTTTT
. | TRBJ2-1 | TRBV7-9 | . | CASSPPTRSSYNEQFF | TGTGCCAGCAGCCCCCCCACTCGAAGCTCCTACAATGAGCAGTTCTTC
. | TRBJ2-1 | TRBV6-6 | TRBD1 | CASSSSYRGSYNEQFF | TGTGCCAGCAGTTCGTCGTACAGGGGATCCTACAATGAGCAGTTCTTC
. | TRBJ2-6 | TRBV15 | TRBD1 | CATSRDRLNGANVLTF | TGTGCCACCAGCAGGGACAGGCTCAATGGGGCCAACGTCCTGACTTTC
once | TRBJ1-2 | TRBV2 | TRBD1 | CASSEWGQGVYGYTF | TGTGCCAGCAGTGAGTGGGGACAGGGCGTCTATGGCTACACCTTC
once | TRBJ1-2 | TRBV9 | . | CASSVGPGGGYGYTF | TGTGCCAGCAGCGTAGGCCCCGGGGGGGGCTATGGCTACACCTTC
. | TRBJ1-5 | TRBV6-5 | TRBD1 | CASSSDRGGGQPQHF | TGTGCCAGCAGTTCCGACAGGGGCGGGGGTCAGCCCCAGCATTTT
. | TRBJ1-1 | TRBV2 | TRBD1 | CASIPTPGQGGTEAFF | TGTGCCAGCATCCCTACCCCCGGACAGGGGGGCACTGAAGCTTTCTTT
. | TRBJ2-1 | TRBV28 | . | CASIPGLTGPYNEQFF | TGTGCCAGCATCCCGGGCCTGACAGGACCATACAATGAGCAGTTCTTC
. | TRBJ1-2 | TRBV9 | TRBD1 | CASSVGGQGINTF | TGTGCCAGCAGCGTAGGGGGACAGGGCATCAACACCTTC
. | TRBJ2-3 | TRBV5-1 | TRBD1 | CASSSGQGYGTDTQYF | TGCGCCAGCAGCTCGGGACAGGGGTATGGCACAGATACGCAGTATTTT
. | TRBJ2-7 | TRBV5-1 | TRBD1 | CASSRTGSYEQYF | TGCGCCAGCAGTCGGACAGGATCCTACGAGCAGTACTTC
. | TRBJ2-1 | TRBV5-1 | TRBD2 | CASSFVSGGTYNEQFF | TGCGCCAGCAGCTTCGTGAGCGGGGGGACCTACAATGAGCAGTTCTTC
. | TRBJ1-4 | TRBV4-2 | . | CASSRAQGRNEKLFF | TGTGCCAGCAGCCGAGCTCAGGGAAGGAATGAAAAACTGTTTTTT
. | TRBJ2-1 | TRBV13 | . | CASSLTSSHEQFF | TGTGCCAGCAGCCTAACTAGCAGCCATGAGCAGTTCTTC
. | TRBJ2-2 | TRBV30 | TRBD2 | CACRGERNTGELFF | TGTGCCTGTCGGGGGGAGCGGAACACCGGGGAGCTGTTTTTT
. | TRBJ1-5 | TRBV4-1 | . | CASSQGAQGNQPQHF | TGCGCCAGCAGCCAAGGTGCCCAGGGTAATCAGCCCCAGCATTTT
. | TRBJ2-7 | TRBV19 | TRBD2 | CASSPASGGEQYF | TGTGCCAGTAGCCCTGCCTCCGGGGGGGAGCAGTACTTC
. | TRBJ2-7 | TRBV11-2 | TRBD1 | CASSLDRGDRDYF | TGTGCCAGCAGCTTAGATCGTGGGGACAGGGATTACTTC
. | TRBJ2-3 | TRBV12-5 | . | CASANGEGVTDTQYF | TGTGCTAGTGCCAACGGCGAGGGGGTCACAGATACGCAGTATTTT
. | TRBJ2-7 | TRBV4-2 | . | CASSQAPTSYEQYF | TGTGCCAGCAGCCAAGCCCCTACCTCCTACGAGCAGTACTTC
. | TRBJ2-2 | TRBV4-1 | TRBD1 | CASSQLSGTGNTGELFF | TGCGCCAGCAGCCAACTCTCCGGGACAGGGAACACCGGGGAGCTGTTTTTT
. | TRBJ1-6 | TRBV7-3 | . | CASSLLGESPLHF | TGTGCCAGCAGCTTATTAGGGGAATCACCCCTCCACTTT
. | TRBJ1-2 | TRBV29-1 | . | CSGRTEGNYGYTF | TGCAGCGGTCGGACAGAAGGGAACTATGGCTACACCTTC
few | TRBJ2-1 | TRBV6-5 | TRBD2 | CASAGTTSGNEQFF | TGTGCCAGCGCCGGGACTACCAGCGGGAATGAGCAGTTCTTC
. | TRBJ2-3 | TRBV4-3 | . | CASSQGNGEADTQYF | TGCGCCAGCAGCCAAGGCAATGGCGAGGCGGATACGCAGTATTTT
. | TRBJ2-7 | TRBV27 | TRBD1 | CASSSKTGTGGYEQYF | TGTGCCAGCAGTTCAAAAACCGGGACAGGGGGCTACGAGCAGTACTTC
once | TRBJ1-2 | TRBV5-6 | TRBD1 | CASSPGQGFGYTF | TGTGCCAGCAGCCCGGGACAGGGCTTCGGCTACACCTTC
few | TRBJ2-3 | TRBV19 | TRBD1 | CASHPGDSPTDTQYF | TGTGCCAGTCACCCCGGGGACAGTCCGACAGATACGCAGTATTTT
. | TRBJ1-1 | TRBV18 | . | CASSPGSNTEAFF | TGTGCCAGCTCACCCGGGTCCAACACTGAAGCTTTCTTT
. | TRBJ1-1 | TRBV19 | . | CASSSLGSGTEAFF | TGTGCCAGTAGTTCACTAGGAAGTGGCACTGAAGCTTTCTTT
. | TRBJ2-5 | TRBV19 | . | CASSIRQETQYF | TGTGCCAGTAGTATACGGCAAGAGACCCAGTACTTC
. | TRBJ1-3 | TRBV7-9 | . | CASSFAGTSSGNTIYF | TGTGCCAGCAGCTTCGCGGGGACGTCCTCTGGAAACACCATATATTTT
. | TRBJ2-1 | TRBV11-2 | TRBD2 | CASSAPGGLGNEQFF | TGTGCCAGCAGCGCCCCGGGGGGTCTCGGCAATGAGCAGTTCTTC
. | TRBJ2-2 | TRBV28 | . | CASSLKQGTFRGGELFF | TGTGCCAGCAGTTTGAAGCAGGGTACGTTCCGCGGCGGGGAGCTGTTTTTT
. | TRBJ1-5 | TRBV20-1 | . | CSASAGGRNQPQHF | TGCAGTGCTAGTGCGGGGGGCCGTAATCAGCCCCAGCATTTT
. | TRBJ2-3 | TRBV14 | TRBD2 | CASSQEVPSGRTDTQYF | TGTGCCAGCAGCCAAGAGGTTCCTAGCGGGAGAACAGATACGCAGTATTTT